The rows below give T cell receptor beta chains drawn from one sample of a study of T cell repertoires in ileal Crohn's disease. The data were produced by immunoSEQ multiplex PCR, yet TCRdb's version contains in-frame clones alone and is incomplete. Of about 4,900 clones detected, around 86% appear once; the ten largest clones hold 5% to 6%. Material for sequencing was ileal tissue. The receptors were sampled from an adult with Crohn's disease. The CDR3 runs from the conserved cysteine through the conserved F or W.

TRBV5-1 | CASSSANRGGYEKLFF
TRBV29-1 | CSARRGGARTDTQYF
TRBV2 | CASVFRGRSDYGYTF
TRBV7-2 | CASSLRQPGGNEQFF
TRBV7-3 | CASSPGGSINEQFF
TRBV6-1 | CASSEPLAGSGELFF
TRBV4-2 | CASSPEGGVGGYTF
TRBV29-1 | CSCPGQTNTGELFF
TRBV4-2 | CASSQGSSTQETQYF
TRBV11-3 | CASGAGATDTQYF
TRBV6-8 | CDTQPGPQGQPQHF
TRBV6-6 | CASTSGGGYNEQFF
TRBV19 | CASSWQGDSGNTIYF
TRBV5-4 | CASSLGGNTDTQYF
TRBV18 | CASSPRTGDNSPLHF
TRBV5-8 | CASSYLQGGKPQHF